Following are 11 T cell receptor beta chains from one sample sequenced in a study of CD8 T cells in Susac syndrome (dated by TCRdb to between 2018 and 2020). Libraries were prepared through the immunoSEQ multiplex PCR assay. RNA was extracted with the RNeasy kit and about 0.5 to 1 ug was reverse transcribed using random hexamers. TCRdb reworked the public reads: Q25 trimming with fastp, MiXCR clone assembly, productive beta chains retained. When rows share a CDR3 protein, they turn into one entry using the most common DNA and genes. Here the sample has approximately 200,000 distinct CDR3 sequences; just under 95% occur a single time. The top ten hold 0.082% of the sample. Material: CD4+ T cells from PBMCs. Receptors originate from a human donor with multiple sclerosis.

The chain employs TRBV24-1 and TRBJ2-3; unclear D gene. The CDR3 spans 15 residues. CDR1 is KGHDR and CDR2 is SFDVKD in the germline V gene. Trimming left V 3 bases short and J 0 bases short, with 9 bases between. Written as DNA, the CDR3 is TGTGCCACCAGTGATGCTACAGTAAGCACAGATACGCAGTATTTT. Protein product: CATSDATVSTDTQYF.

J is TRBJ2-3 and V is TRBV2; 11 bases are a match to TRBD2. The CDR3 spans 15 residues. Per germline, CDR1 SNHLY and CDR2 FYNNEI. Losses at the gene ends were 5 bases for V and 3 bases for J; bases not matched to a gene: 4. The CDR3 bases are TGTGCCAGCAGTTCACTAGCGGGGGAAACAGATACGCAGTATTTT. Protein product: CASSSLAGETDTQYF.

The V gene is TRBV3-1, the J gene TRBJ2-4; TRBD2 is a possible D gene (7 bases). The CDR3 length is 16 residues. In germline, CDR1 is LGHDT, CDR2 YNNKEL (reference sequence). V dropped 1 base and J dropped 7 bases, with 17 bases sitting between them. CDR3 sequence reads: CASSQAFGGALNIQYF. CDR3 sequence (DNA): TGTGCCAGCAGCCAAGCATTTGGGGGGGCCTTGAACATTCAGTACTTC.

The J gene is TRBJ2-5, the V gene TRBV15, with no clear D. The V gene's germline CDR1 is LNHNV and CDR2 YYDKDF (reference sequence). This CDR3 comprises 13 residues. V gave up 5 bases and J gave up 5 bases, with 12 bases separating them. The CDR3 reads CATSQTIGETQYF. The CDR3 nucleotides are TGTGCCACCAGCCAGACAATCGGGGAGACCCAGTACTTC. The entire variable domain, with the rest obtained from reference TRBV15 and TRBJ2-5, is as follows: DAMVIQNPRYQVTQFGKPVTLSCSQTLNHNVMYWYQQKSSQAPKLLFHYYDKDFNNEADTPDNFQSRRPNTSFCFLDIRSPGLGDTAMYLCATSQTIGETQYFGPGTRLLVL.

V and J are TRBV18 and TRBJ2-3, with D possibly matching TRBD2 (6 bases). Trimming stripped 4 bases from V and 4 bases from J, with 21 bases between. The CDR3 loop spans 17 amino acids. Germline-derived CDR1 and CDR2 are KGHSH and LQKENI. CDR3 in amino acids: CASSHLGKVSGADTQYF. CDR3 bases: TGTGCCAGCTCACATTTAGGAAAGGTCTCGGGGGCAGATACGCAGTATTTT.

The chain combines TRBV30 with TRBJ1-2; no reliable D call. The CDR3 consists of 14 residues. V gave up 0 bases and J gave up 0 bases, with 8 bases separating them. Germline V gene sequence: CDR1 GTSNPN, CDR2 SVGIG (reference sequence). In nucleotides, the CDR3 is TGTGCCTGGAGTGTGCGGGAAGCTAACTATGGCTACACCTTC. Translated, it gives CAWSVREANYGYTF. Based on the CDR3 plus reference TRBV30 and TRBJ1-2, the full variable domain is SQTIHQWPATLVQPVGSPLSLECTVEGTSNPNLYWYRQAAGRGLQLLFYSVGIGQISSEVPQNLSASRPQDRQFILSSKKLLLSDSGFYLCAWSVREANYGYTFGSGTRLTVV.

The J gene is TRBJ2-7, the V gene TRBV5-6; D may be TRBD1 or TRBD2 (5 bases each). This CDR3 is built from 14 residues. Between the trimmed V and J ends, which lost 4 bases and 6 bases, there was a span of 17 bases. Germline CDR1 SGHDT, CDR2 YYEEEE. CDR3 amino acids: CASSPTGRVFEQYF. In DNA, the CDR3 is TGTGCCAGCAGCCCGACGGGACGGGTCTTCGAGCAGTACTTC.

The chain links TRBV20-1 to TRBJ2-3; no clear D. The CDR3 covers 12 residues. V lost 5 bases and J 3 bases, leaving 9 bases between the germline ends. Germline lookup yields CDR1 DFQATT and CDR2 SNEGSKA (reference sequence). This CDR3 reads CSALDATDTQYF. The DNA of the CDR3 is TGCAGTGCTTTAGATGCTACAGATACGCAGTATTTT.

The J gene is TRBJ1-2, the V gene TRBV3-1; 9 bases match TRBD1. The CDR3 is 12 residues long. CDR1 LGHDT and CDR2 YNNKEL come from the germline V gene (reference sequence). Trimming took 4 bases from V and 13 from J; bases not matched to a gene: 7. The chain's CDR3 is CASSLSDRGCTF. The CDR3 DNA reads as TGTGCCAGCAGCCTCTCGGACAGGGGTTGCACCTTC. Together with reference TRBV3-1 and TRBJ1-2, the CDR3 gives the full variable domain: DTAVSQTPKYLVTQMGNDKSIKCEQNLGHDTMYWYKQDSKKFLKIMFSYNNKELIINETVPNRFSPKSPDKAHLNLHINSLELGDSAVYFCASSLSDRGCTFGSGTRLTVV.

The rearrangement joins TRBV20-1 to TRBJ2-1; D not certain. The V and J ends lost 1 base and 8 bases respectively, with 9 bases between them. Per germline, CDR1 DFQATT and CDR2 SNEGSKA (reference sequence). The CDR3 sequence is 12 residues long. The CDR3 DNA reads TGCAGTGCTAGAGCCCGATGGGATGAGCAGTTCTTC. Protein: CSARARWDEQFF.

This clonotype was observed once. The chain is built from TRBV29-1 and TRBJ1-1; D remains ambiguous. Germline loops: CDR1 SQVTM, CDR2 ANQGSEA. Trimming shortened V by 5 bases and J by 1 base, and 5 bases separated the two germline ends. The CDR3 loop spans 11 amino acids. CDR3 DNA sequence: TGCAGCGTTAGGAAGAACACTGAAGCTTTCTTT. Its protein product is CSVRKNTEAFF. Full variable domain (remainder filled in from reference TRBV29-1 and TRBJ1-1): SAVISQKPSRDICQRGTSLTIQCQVDSQVTMMFWYRQQPGQSLTLIATANQGSEATYESGFVIDKFPISRPNLTFSTLTVSNMSPEDSSIYLCSVRKNTEAFFGQGTRLTVV.